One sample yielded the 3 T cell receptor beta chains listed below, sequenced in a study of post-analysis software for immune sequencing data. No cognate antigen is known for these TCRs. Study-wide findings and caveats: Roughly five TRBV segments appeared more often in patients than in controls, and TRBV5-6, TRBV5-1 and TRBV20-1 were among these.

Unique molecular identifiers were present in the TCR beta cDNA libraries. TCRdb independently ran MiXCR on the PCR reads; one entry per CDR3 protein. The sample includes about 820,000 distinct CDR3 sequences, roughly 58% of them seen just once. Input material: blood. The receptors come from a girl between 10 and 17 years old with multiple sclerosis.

For the CDR3, the DNA is TGTGCCAGCAGAGGACCTGAGGGCAATGAGCAGTTCTTC. Translation: CASRGPEGNEQFF. The V gene is TRBV2, the J gene TRBJ2-1; the D gene is possibly TRBD2 (5 bases). The CDR3 spans 13 residues. The V end was cut by 6 bases, the J end by 6 bases, with 12 bases between. Germline lookup yields CDR1 SNHLY and CDR2 FYNNEI. The full variable domain, in which reference TRBV2 and TRBJ2-1 provide the parts outside the CDR3, is EPEVTQTPSHQVTQMGQEVILRCVPISNHLYFYWYRQILGQKVEFLVSFYNNEISEKSEIFDDQFSVERPDGSNFTLKIRSTKLEDSAMYFCASRGPEGNEQFFGPGTRLTVL.

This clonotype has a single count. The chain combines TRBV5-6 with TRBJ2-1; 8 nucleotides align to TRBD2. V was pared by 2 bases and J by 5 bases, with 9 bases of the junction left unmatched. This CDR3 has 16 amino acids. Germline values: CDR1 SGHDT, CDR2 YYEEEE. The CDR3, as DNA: TGTGCCAGCAGCTTAAGGGTCAGCGGGAGCCACAATGAGCAGTTCTTC. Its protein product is CASSLRVSGSHNEQFF.

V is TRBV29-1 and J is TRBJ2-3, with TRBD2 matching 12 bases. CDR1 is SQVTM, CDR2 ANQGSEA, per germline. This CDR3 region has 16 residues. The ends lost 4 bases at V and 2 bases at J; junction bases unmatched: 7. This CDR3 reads CSVVLTSGGPTDTQYF. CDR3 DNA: TGCAGCGTTGTACTTACTAGCGGGGGGCCCACAGATACGCAGTATTTT.